This entry is about one T cell receptor (beta chain). No antigen is known for it. The input lacks base qualities; no much larger clone sits a single base away. Explained via the paper, the treatment or condition label denotes: in vitro stimulation with specific CMV peptide epitopes to enrich CMV-specific T cells. TCRdb lists the instrument as Illumina HiSeq 1500. TCRdb ran its own pipeline on the public reads, namely fastp trimming at Q25 and MiXCR clone calling, and kept in-frame beta chains. Records with the same CDR3 protein are collapsed into one entry carrying the most frequent genes and DNA. The sample table contains some 920,000 distinct CDR3 sequences; only one count was recorded for 30% to 40% of them. The top ten constitute 11% to 15% of the sample. The data were obtained in a study of T cell repertoires in cytomegalovirus infection (dated by TCRdb to about 2019). Broadly, across the study: The peptide stimulations were aimed at well-studied HLA-B-restricted epitopes as well as recently identified HLA-C-restricted CMV epitopes, whose presentation resists viral immunomodulation. Donor HLA type was relevant to the analysis, as public TCR beta signatures indicated carriage of CMV infection together with the matching HLA type. General conclusions and limits of the study: In both this cohort and an independent approximately 370-donor cohort, the cumulative frequency of public TCR beta family members distinguished carriers of CMV infection plus the relevant HLA type. In the ex vivo response, HLA-C-restricted CMV-specific TCR beta clonotypes were dominant, and in two of eight donors the single most frequent clonotype came from this HLA-C-restricted group.

The CDR3, from cysteine to phenylalanine, totals 14 residues. CDR3 DNA only is kept here, 42 bases in frame from base 1. Relative to germline, V is 2 bases shorter and J is 5 bases shorter, with 10 bases between their ends. Here the chain combines TRBV12-3 or TRBV12-4 and TRBJ1-5, with no D gene named confidently. The clonotype originates from a human donor in good health (CMV status not recorded). Some clones in this sample may be carry-over from other donors' samples. The sequencing here drew on cultured CD8+ T cells from PBMCs, taken from culture after CMV antigen stimulation. The nucleotide sequence is TGTGCCAGCAGTTTACATGGGCACCATCAGCCCCAGCATTTT. This encodes CASSLHGHHQPQHF.